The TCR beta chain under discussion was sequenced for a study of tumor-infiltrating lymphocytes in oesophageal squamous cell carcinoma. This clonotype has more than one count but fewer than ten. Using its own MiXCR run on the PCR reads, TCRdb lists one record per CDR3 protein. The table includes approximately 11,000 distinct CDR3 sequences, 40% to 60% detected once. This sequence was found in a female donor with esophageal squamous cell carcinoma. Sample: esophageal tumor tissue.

The CDR3: CASSRGLWGTDTQYF. In DNA form, the CDR3 reads TGTGCCAGTTCCCGGGGCCTTTGGGGCACAGATACGCAGTATTTT. The chain employs TRBV19 and TRBJ2-3; D is perhaps TRBD1 or TRBD2 (5 bases each). This CDR3 is 15 amino acids long. The V gene's germline CDR1 is LNHDA and CDR2 SQIVND (reference sequence). The V gene lost 8 bases and the J gene lost 1 base, with 16 bases spanning the gap.